This T cell receptor beta chain was found in a study of metastatic and nonmetastatic thyroid tumors. Study in general: It was across blood and tumor or nodule tissue from malignant and benign thyroid patients that repertoires were compared.

In the original processing: Clinicopathological groups of papillary thyroid cancer showed CDR3 differences that were used to build a distant-metastasis classifier. TCRdb re-analyzed the PCR reads through MiXCR. None of the V and J calls come from the authors' own analysis; TCRdb made them. The sample includes tens of thousands of clones, approximately 12% of them seen just once. General study points: The reported finding was significantly higher TCR beta diversity in malignant thyroid tumors relative to benign nodules, in blood and tumor.

All patients were untreated before thyroid surgery. Germline loops: CDR1 LNHDA, CDR2 SQIVND (reference sequence). The CDR3 has 12 residues. V was pared by 9 bases and J by 0 bases, with 6 bases between. In this sample, this clone turned up many times. Its matching antigen is unknown. The sample consisted of tumor tissue. The source of this sequence is a female donor with papillary thyroid cancer or a benign thyroid nodule (not recorded which). Some clones in this sample may be carry-over from other donors' samples. The chain has TRBV19 and TRBJ1-3; D uncertain. The CDR3 protein is CASLHSGNTIYF. The CDR3 nucleotides read TGTGCCAGCTTGCACTCTGGAAACACCATATATTTT.